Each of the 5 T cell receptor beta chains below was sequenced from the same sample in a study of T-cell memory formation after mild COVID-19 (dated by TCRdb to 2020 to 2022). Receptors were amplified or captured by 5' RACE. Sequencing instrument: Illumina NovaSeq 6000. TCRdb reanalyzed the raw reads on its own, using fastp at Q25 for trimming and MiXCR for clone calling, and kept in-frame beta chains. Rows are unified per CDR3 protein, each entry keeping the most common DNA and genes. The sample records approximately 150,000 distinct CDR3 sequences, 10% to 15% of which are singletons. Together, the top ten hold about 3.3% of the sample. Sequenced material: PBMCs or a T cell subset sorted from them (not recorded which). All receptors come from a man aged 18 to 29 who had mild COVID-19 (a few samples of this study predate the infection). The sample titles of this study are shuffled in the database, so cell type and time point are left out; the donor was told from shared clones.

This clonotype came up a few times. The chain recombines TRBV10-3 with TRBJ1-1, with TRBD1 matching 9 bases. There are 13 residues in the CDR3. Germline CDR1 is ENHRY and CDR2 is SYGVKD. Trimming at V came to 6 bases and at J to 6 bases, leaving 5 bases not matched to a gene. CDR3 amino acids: CAIRPGTGSEAFF. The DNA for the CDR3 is TGTGCCATCAGGCCCGGGACAGGGTCTGAAGCTTTCTTT.

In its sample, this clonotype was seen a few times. The CDR3 loop reads CASSLDGDLAKNIQYF. CDR3 nucleotides: TGTGCCAGCAGCTTGGATGGGGATCTAGCCAAAAACATTCAGTACTTC. The chain recombines TRBV5-4 with TRBJ2-4; D is ambiguous. With 0 bases removed from V and 0 bases from J, the gap between germline ends came to 10 bases. The CDR3 loop spans 16 amino acids. The V gene's germline CDR1 is SGHNT and CDR2 YYREEE (reference sequence).

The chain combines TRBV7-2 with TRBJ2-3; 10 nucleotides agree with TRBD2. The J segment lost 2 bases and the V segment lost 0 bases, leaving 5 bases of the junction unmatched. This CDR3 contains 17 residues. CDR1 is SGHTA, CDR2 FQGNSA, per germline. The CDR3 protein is CASSLAISGGATDTQYF. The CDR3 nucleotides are TGTGCCAGCAGCTTAGCTATCAGCGGGGGGGCCACAGATACGCAGTATTTT. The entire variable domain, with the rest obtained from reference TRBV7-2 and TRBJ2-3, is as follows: GAGVSQSPSNKVTEKGKDVELRCDPISGHTALYWYRQSLGQGLEFLIYFQGNSAPDKSGLPSDRFSAERTGGSVSTLTIQRTQQEDSAVYLCASSLAISGGATDTQYFGPGTRLTVL.

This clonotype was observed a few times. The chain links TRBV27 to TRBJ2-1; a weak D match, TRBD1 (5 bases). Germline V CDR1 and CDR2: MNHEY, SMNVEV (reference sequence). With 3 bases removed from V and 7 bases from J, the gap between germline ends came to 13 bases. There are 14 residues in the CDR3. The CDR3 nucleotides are TGTGCCAGCAGTTTGCCAGGTCCAGGGAATGAGCAGTTCTTC. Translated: CASSLPGPGNEQFF.

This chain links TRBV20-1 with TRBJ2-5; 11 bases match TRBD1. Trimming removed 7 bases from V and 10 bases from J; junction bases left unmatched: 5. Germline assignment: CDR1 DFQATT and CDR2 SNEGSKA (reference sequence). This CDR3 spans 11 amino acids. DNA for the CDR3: TGCAGTGTCGGACAGGGGGCAAGCCAGTACTTC. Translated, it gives CSVGQGASQYF.